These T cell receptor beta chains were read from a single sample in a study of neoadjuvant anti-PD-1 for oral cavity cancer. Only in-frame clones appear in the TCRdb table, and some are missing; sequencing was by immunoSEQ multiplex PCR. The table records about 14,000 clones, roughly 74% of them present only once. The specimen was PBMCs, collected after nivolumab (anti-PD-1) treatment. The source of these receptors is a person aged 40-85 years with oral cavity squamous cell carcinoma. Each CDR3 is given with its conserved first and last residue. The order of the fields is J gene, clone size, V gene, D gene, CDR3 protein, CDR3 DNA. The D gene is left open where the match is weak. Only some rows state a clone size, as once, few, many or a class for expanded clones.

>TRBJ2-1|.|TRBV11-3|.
CASSLADSGDNEQFF
TGTGCCAGCAGCTTGGCGGACAGCGGTGACAATGAGCAGTTCTTC
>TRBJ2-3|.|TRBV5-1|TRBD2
CASSLGASGATDTQYF
TGCGCCAGCAGCTTGGGAGCGAGCGGGGCTACAGATACGCAGTATTTT
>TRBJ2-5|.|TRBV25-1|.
CASRKEYQETQYF
TGTGCCAGCAGAAAAGAGTACCAAGAGACCCAGTACTTC
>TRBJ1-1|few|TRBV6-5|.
CASSWGGNTEAFF
TGTGCCAGCAGTTGGGGCGGGAACACTGAAGCTTTCTTT
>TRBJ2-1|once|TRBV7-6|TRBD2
CASSPAPGLAGINEQFF
TGTGCCAGCAGCCCCGCTCCGGGACTAGCGGGTATAAATGAGCAGTTCTTC
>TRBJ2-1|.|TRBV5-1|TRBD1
CASSWQGAMWHEQFF
TGCGCCAGCAGCTGGCAGGGGGCGATGTGGCATGAGCAGTTCTTC
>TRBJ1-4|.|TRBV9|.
CASSGGDRGGSNEKLFF
TGTGCCAGCAGCGGAGGCGACCGAGGTGGATCTAATGAAAAACTGTTTTTT
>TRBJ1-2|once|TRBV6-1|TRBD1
CASSLTGEHGYTF
TGTGCCAGCAGCTTGACAGGGGAGCATGGCTACACCTTC
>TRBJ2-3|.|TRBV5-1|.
CASSLERAGDTQYF
TGCGCCAGCAGCTTGGAGCGCGCGGGCGATACGCAGTATTTT
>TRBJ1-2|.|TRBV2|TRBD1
CASSQTGNYGYTF
TGTGCCAGCAGCCAGACAGGGAACTATGGCTACACCTTC
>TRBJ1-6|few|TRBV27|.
CASSLSQGSHNSPLHF
TGTGCCAGCAGTTTATCGCAGGGCTCTCATAATTCACCCCTCCACTTT
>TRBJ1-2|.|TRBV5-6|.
CASSWGSGVNGYTF
TGTGCCAGCAGCTGGGGTTCAGGGGTGAATGGCTACACCTTC
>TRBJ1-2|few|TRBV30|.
CAWSVVPSGKHYGYTF
TGTGCCTGGAGTGTAGTCCCCTCAGGAAAGCACTATGGCTACACCTTC
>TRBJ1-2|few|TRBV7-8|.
CASSYRTARNYGYTF
TGTGCCAGCAGCTACCGGACAGCCCGGAACTATGGCTACACCTTC
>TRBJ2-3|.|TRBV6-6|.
CASSAGVDTQYF
TGTGCCAGCAGTGCCGGGGTCGATACGCAGTATTTT
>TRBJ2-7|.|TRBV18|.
CASSPPSHYEQYF
TGTGCCAGCTCACCACCTTCCCACTACGAGCAGTACTTC
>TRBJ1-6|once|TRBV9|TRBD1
CASSGQGANNSPLHF
TGTGCCAGCAGCGGACAGGGGGCCAATAATTCACCCCTCCACTTT
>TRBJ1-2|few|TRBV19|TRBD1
CATFTHGTAGYTF
TGTGCCACCTTCACTCACGGGACAGCCGGCTACACCTTC
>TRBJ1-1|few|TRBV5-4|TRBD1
CASSNRGPAEAFF
TGTGCCAGCAGCAACAGGGGGCCGGCTGAAGCTTTCTTT
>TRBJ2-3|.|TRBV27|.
CASSSNPGLALLLTTTDTQYF
TGTGCCAGCAGTTCGAATCCTGGACTGGCACTGCTTTTGACGACGACAGATACGCAGTATTTT
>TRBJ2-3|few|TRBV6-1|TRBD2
CASSEIGGAVDTQYF
TGTGCCAGCAGTGAGATCGGGGGGGCGGTAGATACGCAGTATTTT
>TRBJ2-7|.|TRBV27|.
CASSTSFKSNYEQYF
TGTGCCAGCAGTACCTCCTTCAAATCCAACTACGAGCAGTACTTC
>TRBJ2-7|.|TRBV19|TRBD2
CASSTLAPTYEQYF
TGTGCCAGTAGTACACTAGCGCCTACCTACGAGCAGTACTTC
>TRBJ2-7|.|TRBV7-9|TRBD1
CASSYTGAQNEQYF
TGTGCCAGCAGCTATACAGGGGCGCAAAACGAGCAGTACTTC
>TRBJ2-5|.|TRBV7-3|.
CASSLWGGQGTQYF
TGTGCCAGCAGCTTATGGGGGGGCCAGGGGACCCAGTACTTC
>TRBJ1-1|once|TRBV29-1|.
CSVRPPGFGYTEAFF
TGCAGCGTTCGGCCCCCGGGTTTTGGGTATACTGAAGCTTTCTTT
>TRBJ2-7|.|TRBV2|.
CASSPDRLYEQYF
TGTGCCAGCAGTCCCGACAGACTTTACGAGCAGTACTTC
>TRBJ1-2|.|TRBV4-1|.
CASSLSLGTQANYGYTF
TGCGCCAGCAGCCTCTCCTTGGGGACTCAAGCTAACTATGGCTACACCTTC
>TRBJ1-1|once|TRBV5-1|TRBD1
CASSLTGDNTEAFF
TGCGCCAGCAGCTTGACAGGGGATAACACTGAAGCTTTCTTT
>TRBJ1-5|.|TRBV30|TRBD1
CAWSVRLWDRGLNQPQHF
TGTGCCTGGAGTGTACGTTTATGGGACAGGGGGCTGAATCAGCCCCAGCATTTT
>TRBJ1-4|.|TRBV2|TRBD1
CASSGQGIEEKLFF
TGTGCCAGCAGTGGACAGGGGATTGAGGAAAAACTGTTTTTT
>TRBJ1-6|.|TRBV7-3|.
CASSLTGSSYNSPLHF
TGTGCCAGCAGCTTAACGGGCAGCTCCTATAATTCACCCCTCCACTTT
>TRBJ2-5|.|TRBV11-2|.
CASNNLWKETQYF
TGTGCCAGCAATAACCTGTGGAAAGAGACCCAGTACTTC
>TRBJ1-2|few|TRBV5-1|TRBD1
CASSFGQGESYGYTF
TGCGCCAGCAGCTTTGGACAGGGCGAAAGCTATGGCTACACCTTC
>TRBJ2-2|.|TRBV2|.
CASTLEGNTGELFF
TGTGCCAGCACCTTAGAGGGCAACACCGGGGAGCTGTTTTTT
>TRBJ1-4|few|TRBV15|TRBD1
CATSGITGTGSGKLFF
TGTGCCACCAGCGGGATTACCGGGACAGGGTCTGGAAAACTGTTTTTT
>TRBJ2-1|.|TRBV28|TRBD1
CASSSGTVLLGNEQFF
TGTGCCAGCAGTTCCGGGACAGTTCTATTGGGGAATGAGCAGTTCTTC
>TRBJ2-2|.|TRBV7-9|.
CASLSLNTGELFF
TGTGCCAGCCTCAGTCTGAACACCGGGGAGCTGTTTTTT
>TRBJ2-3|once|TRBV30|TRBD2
CAWCGRAPDTQYF
TGTGCCTGGTGTGGGAGGGCCCCAGATACGCAGTATTTT
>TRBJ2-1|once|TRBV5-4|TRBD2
CASSSAGTSAYNEQFF
TGTGCCAGCAGCTCGGCCGGGACTAGCGCCTACAATGAGCAGTTCTTC
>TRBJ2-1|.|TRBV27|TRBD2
CASTPQAGGTYNEQFF
TGTGCCAGCACTCCTCAAGCGGGGGGGACTTACAATGAGCAGTTCTTC
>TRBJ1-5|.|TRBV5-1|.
CASSRRGNQPQHF
TGCGCCAGCAGCCGAAGGGGGAATCAGCCCCAGCATTTT
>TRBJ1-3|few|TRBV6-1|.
CASSQESGNTIYF
TGTGCCAGCAGTCAGGAGTCTGGAAACACCATATATTTT
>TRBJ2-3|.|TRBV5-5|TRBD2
CASSLSGLAADTQYF
TGTGCCAGCAGCTTGAGTGGACTAGCAGCCGATACGCAGTATTTT
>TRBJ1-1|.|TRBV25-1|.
CASSDPQGGNTEAFF
TGTGCCAGCAGTGATCCCCAGGGCGGGAACACTGAAGCTTTCTTT
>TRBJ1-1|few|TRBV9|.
CASSVGQATEAFF
TGTGCCAGCAGCGTAGGACAGGCCACTGAAGCTTTCTTT
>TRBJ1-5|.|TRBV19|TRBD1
CASTHRGPNQPQHF
TGTGCCAGTACCCACAGGGGGCCAAATCAGCCCCAGCATTTT
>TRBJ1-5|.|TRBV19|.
CASRRGVQPQHF
TGTGCCAGTAGAAGAGGAGTTCAGCCCCAGCATTTT
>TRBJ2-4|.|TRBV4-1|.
CASSQDPQFGRSTAKNIQYF
TGCGCCAGCAGCCAAGATCCCCAATTCGGCCGCTCTACCGCCAAAAACATTCAGTACTTC
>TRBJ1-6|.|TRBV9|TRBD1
CASSAGQGGSPLHF
TGTGCCAGCAGCGCTGGACAGGGTGGTTCACCCCTCCACTTT
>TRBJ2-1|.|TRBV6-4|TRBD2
CASSVRGLAGGPSSYNEQFF
TGTGCCAGCAGTGTGAGAGGTCTAGCGGGAGGGCCTAGCTCCTACAATGAGCAGTTCTTC
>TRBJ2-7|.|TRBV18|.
CASSPRYEQYF
TGTGCCAGCTCACCTCGCTACGAGCAGTACTTC
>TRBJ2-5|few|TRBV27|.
CASSLKPGVETQYF
TGTGCCAGCAGTTTAAAACCAGGGGTGGAGACCCAGTACTTC
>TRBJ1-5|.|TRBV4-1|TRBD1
CASSQEGYFPGGSQPQHF
TGCGCCAGCAGCCAAGAGGGGTACTTTCCAGGGGGAAGTCAGCCCCAGCATTTT
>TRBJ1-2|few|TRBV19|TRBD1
CASNYGTDHYGYTF
TGTGCCAGTAATTATGGGACAGATCACTATGGCTACACCTTC